This TCR beta chain appears in the sequencing data of a study of blood T cell repertoires in COVID-19. Study-wide background: Samples came from the United States, Italy and Spain, spanning acute and convalescent COVID-19.

The repertoire was sequenced with immunoSEQ multiplex PCR; TCRdb's copy has only in-frame clones and lacks some. Among roughly 300,000 clones listed, about four fifths were seen once. Germline V gives CDR1 LNHDA, CDR2 SQIVND (reference sequence). The CDR3 sequence is 15 residues long. Trimming cost V 5 bases and J 1 base, with 12 bases left between them. Sequencing used peripheral blood. The chain uses TRBV19 and TRBJ1-5; maybe TRBD1 (5 bases). The sequence was obtained from a woman aged 45-65 years who had recovered from COVID-19. As DNA, the CDR3 is TGTGCCAGTAGTCCCTCCACAGGAAGCAATCAGCCCCAGCATTTT. Translated, it gives CASSPSTGSNQPQHF.